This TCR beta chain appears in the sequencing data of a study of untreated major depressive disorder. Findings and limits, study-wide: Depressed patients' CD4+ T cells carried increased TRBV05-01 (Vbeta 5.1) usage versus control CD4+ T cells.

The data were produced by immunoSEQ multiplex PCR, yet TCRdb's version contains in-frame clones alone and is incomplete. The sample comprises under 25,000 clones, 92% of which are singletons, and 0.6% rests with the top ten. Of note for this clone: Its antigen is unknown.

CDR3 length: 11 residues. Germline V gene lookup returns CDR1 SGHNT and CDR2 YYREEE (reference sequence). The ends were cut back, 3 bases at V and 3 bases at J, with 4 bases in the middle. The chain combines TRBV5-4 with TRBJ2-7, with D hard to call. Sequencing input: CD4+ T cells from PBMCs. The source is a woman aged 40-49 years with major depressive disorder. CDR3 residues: CASSSHYEQYF. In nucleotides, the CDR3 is TGTGCCAGCAGCTCCCACTACGAGCAGTACTTC. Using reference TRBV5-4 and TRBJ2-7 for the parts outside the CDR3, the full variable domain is ETGVTQSPTHLIKTRGQQVTLRCSSQSGHNTVSWYQQALGQGPQFIFQYYREEENGRGNFPPRFSGLQFPNYSSELNVNALELDDSALYLCASSSHYEQYFGPGTRLTVT.